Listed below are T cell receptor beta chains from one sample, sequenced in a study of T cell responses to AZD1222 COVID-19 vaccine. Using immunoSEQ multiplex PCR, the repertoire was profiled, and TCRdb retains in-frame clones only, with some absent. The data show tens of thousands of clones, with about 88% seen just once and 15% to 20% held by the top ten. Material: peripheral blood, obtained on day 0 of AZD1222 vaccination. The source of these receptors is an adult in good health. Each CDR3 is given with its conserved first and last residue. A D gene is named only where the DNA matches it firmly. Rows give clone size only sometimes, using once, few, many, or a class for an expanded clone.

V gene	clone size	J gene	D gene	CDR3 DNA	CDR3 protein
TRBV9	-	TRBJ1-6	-	TGTGCCAGCAGCAAACTCGACTCACCCCTCCACTTT	CASSKLDSPLHF
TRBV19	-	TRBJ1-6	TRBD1	TGTGCCAGTAGTATACTTGGACAGGGAGATAATTCACCCCTCCACTTT	CASSILGQGDNSPLHF
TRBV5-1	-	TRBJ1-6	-	TGCGCCAGCAGCTTGGGTGACAAGGGTTCACCCCTCCACTTT	CASSLGDKGSPLHF
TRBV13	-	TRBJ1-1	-	TGTGCCAGCAGCTTAGTGGGGGCGGGCACTGAAGCTTTCTTT	CASSLVGAGTEAFF
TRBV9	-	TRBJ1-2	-	TGTGCCAGCAGCGTCCGGGACACCGCCGTCGGCTACACCTTC	CASSVRDTAVGYTF
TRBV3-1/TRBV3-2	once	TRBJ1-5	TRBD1	TGTGCCAGCAGCCAAAGGACAGGGCCGACCAATCAGCCCCAGCATTTT	CASSQRTGPTNQPQHF
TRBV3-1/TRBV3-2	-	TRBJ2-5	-	TGTGCCAGCAGCCAAAGCGCTCTAGAGACCCAGTACTTC	CASSQSALETQYF
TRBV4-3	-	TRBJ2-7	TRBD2	TGCGCCAGCAGCCAAGATTTGACTAGCGGTTACGAGCAGTACTTC	CASSQDLTSGYEQYF
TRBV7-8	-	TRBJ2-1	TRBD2	TGTGCCAGCAACCGGGGACTAGCTTACAATGAGCAGTTCTTC	CASNRGLAYNEQFF
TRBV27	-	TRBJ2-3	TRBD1	TGTGCTACAGGGGGGTTCAGCACAGATACGCAGTATTTT	CATGGFSTDTQYF
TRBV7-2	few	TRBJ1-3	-	TGTGCCAGCAGCTTAGTCTCTGGAAACACCATATATTTT	CASSLVSGNTIYF
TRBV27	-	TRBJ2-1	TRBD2	TGTGCCAGCAGTTTACTTACACTAGCGGGACTTTACAATGAGCAGTTCTTC	CASSLLTLAGLYNEQFF
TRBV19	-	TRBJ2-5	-	TGTGCCAGTAGTACCCAAGAGACCCAGTACTTC	CASSTQETQYF
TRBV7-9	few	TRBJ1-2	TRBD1	TGTGCCAGCAGCTTAGCGGGGGGTAGTGGGGACAGGTTCGGCTACACCTTC	CASSLAGGSGDRFGYTF
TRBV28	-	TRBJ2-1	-	TGTGCCAGCAGCGAGCGAGGAAATGAGCAGTTCTTC	CASSERGNEQFF
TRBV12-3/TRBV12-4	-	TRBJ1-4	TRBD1	TGTGCCAGCAGTTCTGGGACAGGGCCAAAACTGTTTTTT	CASSSGTGPKLFF
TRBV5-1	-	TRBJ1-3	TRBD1	TGCGCCAGCAGCCCCGGGACAGGGGTCTCTGGAAACACCATATATTTT	CASSPGTGVSGNTIYF
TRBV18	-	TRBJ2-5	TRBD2	TGTGCCAGCTCACCACGGGGTAGCGGGCAAGAGACCCAGTACTTC	CASSPRGSGQETQYF
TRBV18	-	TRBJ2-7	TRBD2	TGTGCCAGCTCACCACAAACTAGCGGGAGAGGCGAGCAGTACTTC	CASSPQTSGRGEQYF
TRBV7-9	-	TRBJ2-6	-	TGTGCCAGCAGCTTAGTGGGGGCCAACGTCCTGACTTTC	CASSLVGANVLTF
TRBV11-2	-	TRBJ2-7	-	TGTGCCAGCAGTTACCTGGGGGGTGGCGAGCAGTACTTC	CASSYLGGGEQYF
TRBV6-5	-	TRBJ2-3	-	TGTGCCAGCAGACGGACCTTGACATCAATGGATACGCAGTATTTT	CASRRTLTSMDTQYF
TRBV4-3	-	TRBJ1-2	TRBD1	TGCGCCAGCAAGAGGGACAGGAGAAACTATGGCTACACCTTC	CASKRDRRNYGYTF
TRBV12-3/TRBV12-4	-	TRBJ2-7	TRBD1	TGTGCCAGCAGTTCGACAGGGTACGAGCAGTACTTC	CASSSTGYEQYF
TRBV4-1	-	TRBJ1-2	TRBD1	TGCGCCAGCAGCCAAGATCGGGGGACAGGATATGGCTACACCTTC	CASSQDRGTGYGYTF
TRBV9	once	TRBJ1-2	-	TGTGCCAGCAGCCGCTCGAGGGGTTGGAACTATGGCTACACCTTC	CASSRSRGWNYGYTF
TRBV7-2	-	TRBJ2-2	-	TGTGCCAGCAGCCGGCAGGGTTCCACCGGGGAGCTGTTTTTT	CASSRQGSTGELFF
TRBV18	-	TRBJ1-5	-	TGTGCCAGCTCACCACGAGCCGAGGAACAGCCCCAGCATTTT	CASSPRAEEQPQHF
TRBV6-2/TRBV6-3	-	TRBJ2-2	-	TGTGCCAGCAGTCCGGTAGCCGGGGAGCTGTTTTTT	CASSPVAGELFF
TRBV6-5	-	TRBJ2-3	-	TGTGCCAGCAGCGGGACCCCCCCCGAGACAGATACGCAGTATTTT	CASSGTPPETDTQYF
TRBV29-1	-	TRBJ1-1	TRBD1	TGCAGCGCTGGACAGGGGCACACTGAAGCTTTCTTT	CSAGQGHTEAFF
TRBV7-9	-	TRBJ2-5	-	TGTGCCAGCAGCTTAGGTTCCTCCCGGGAGACCCAGTACTTC	CASSLGSSRETQYF
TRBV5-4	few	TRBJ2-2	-	TGTGCCAGCAGCTTGCGGGGCGGCGGGGAGCTGTTTTTT	CASSLRGGGELFF
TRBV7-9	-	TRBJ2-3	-	TGTGCCAGCATCTGGGAGGCAGATACGCAGTATTTT	CASIWEADTQYF
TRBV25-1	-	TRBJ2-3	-	TGTGCCAGCAGTGCTGACTATACAGGGGGGGCAGATACGCAGTATTTT	CASSADYTGGADTQYF
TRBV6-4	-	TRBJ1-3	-	TGTGCCAGCAGGAACGACGTGGCACTAGGAGACACCATATATTTT	CASRNDVALGDTIYF
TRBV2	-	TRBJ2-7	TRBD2	TGTGCCAGCAGTGAATCGGCGGCGGGGGGAACCTACGAGCAGTACTTC	CASSESAAGGTYEQYF
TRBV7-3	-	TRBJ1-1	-	TGTGCCAGCAGCTTGGGAGTAGGGAACACTGAAGCTTTCTTT	CASSLGVGNTEAFF
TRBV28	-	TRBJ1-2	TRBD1	TGTGCCAGCAGTTTTGGGACAGGACCAGGTTGCTCCTTC	CASSFGTGPGCSF
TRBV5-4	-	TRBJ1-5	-	TGTGCCAGCAGCTTGGGGCCCAATCAGCCCCAGCATTTT	CASSLGPNQPQHF
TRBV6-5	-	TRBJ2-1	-	TGTGCCAGCATCTCTAACACGGCGGGAGAGCAGTTCTTC	CASISNTAGEQFF
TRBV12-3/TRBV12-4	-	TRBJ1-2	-	TGTGCCAGCAGCTCAGGGGACTATGGCTACACCTTC	CASSSGDYGYTF
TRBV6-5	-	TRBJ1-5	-	TGTGCCAGCAGTTACTCCCCAGGGAAGGGTCCCCAGCATTTT	CASSYSPGKGPQHF
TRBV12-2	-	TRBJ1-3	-	TGTGCAAGTCGCCCGGGACAGGGAATTCTAGGTGGAAACACCATATATTTT	CASRPGQGILGGNTIYF
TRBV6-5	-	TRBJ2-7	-	TGTGCCAGCAGTTACTCGAGACAGGCCAACGAGCAGTACTTC	CASSYSRQANEQYF
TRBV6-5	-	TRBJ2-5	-	TGTGCCAGCGGGCAGTACCAAGAGACCCAGTACTTC	CASGQYQETQYF
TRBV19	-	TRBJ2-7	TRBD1	TGTGCCAGTAGTGCCGCCGGGACAGGGTTTTGGGAGCAGTACTTC	CASSAAGTGFWEQYF
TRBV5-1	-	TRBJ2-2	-	TGCGCCAGCAGCTTGGCCGGCCAGAGGAAGCTGTTTTTT	CASSLAGQRKLFF
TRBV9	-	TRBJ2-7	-	TGTGCCAGCAGCGTAGGCGGGTCCATCGACGAGCAGTACTTC	CASSVGGSIDEQYF
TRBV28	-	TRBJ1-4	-	TGTGCCAGCAGTTTAGGTGCGGCGGAAGGGAATGAAAAACTGTTTTTT	CASSLGAAEGNEKLFF
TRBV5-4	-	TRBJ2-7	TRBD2	TGTGCCAGCAGCTCTGGACTAGGGACTACCTACGAGCAGTACTTC	CASSSGLGTTYEQYF
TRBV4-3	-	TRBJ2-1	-	TGCGCCAGCAGCCAAGGCCCACTGGCGGGATCCTATCAGTTCTTC	CASSQGPLAGSYQFF
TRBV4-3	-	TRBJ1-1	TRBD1	TGCGCCAGCAGCCCAGACGACAGGGGTTCTCTCGGGGCTTTCTTT	CASSPDDRGSLGAFF
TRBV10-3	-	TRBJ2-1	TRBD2	TGTGCCATCTCCGGGGGGGTCCATTACAATGAGCAGTTCTTC	CAISGGVHYNEQFF
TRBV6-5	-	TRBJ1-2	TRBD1	TGTGCCAGCAGTTACTCGTCAGGGGGCAACTATGGCTACACCTTC	CASSYSSGGNYGYTF
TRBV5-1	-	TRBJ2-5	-	TGCGCCAGCAGCTGGGCTACACAAGAGACCCAGTACTTC	CASSWATQETQYF
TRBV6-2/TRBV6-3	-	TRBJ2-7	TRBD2	TGTGCCAGCAGCCCCCTAGCGGGGGGGCATGACGAGCAGTACTTC	CASSPLAGGHDEQYF
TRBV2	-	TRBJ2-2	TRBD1	TGTGCCTCCTTAGACAGGGTGAACACCGGGGAGCTGTTTTTT	CASLDRVNTGELFF
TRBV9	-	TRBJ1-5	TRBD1	TGTGCCAGCAGCGAGGGTAGGGGGCAGGGACAGCCCCAGCATTTT	CASSEGRGQGQPQHF